These 30 T cell receptor beta chains share one sample of origin, sequenced in a study of blood T cell repertoires in COVID-19. Sequenced by immunoSEQ multiplex PCR; TCRdb stores in-frame clones only, minus some. This sample yields some 140,000 clones, of which about 70% are seen a single time; around 13% belongs to the top ten. Sequences were obtained from peripheral blood. All receptors derive from a man aged 80 or over with acute or convalescent COVID-19.

This chain connects TRBV7-8 to TRBJ2-4; TRBD1 matches at 9 bases. Trimming cost V 5 bases and J 6 bases; bases outside gene matches: 5. Germline V gene sequence: CDR1 SGHVS, CDR2 FQNEAQ. The CDR3 runs 14 residues. CDR3 sequence reads: CASSHRDRVNIQYF. CDR3 in DNA: TGTGCCAGCAGCCATCGGGACAGGGTAAACATTCAGTACTTC.

The chain uses TRBV4-2 and TRBJ1-2, with D perhaps TRBD1 (5 bases). This CDR3 is 15 amino acids long. V lost 2 bases to trimming and J lost 1 base, with 11 bases between them. Germline V lookup: CDR1 LGHNA, CDR2 YNFKEQ. The CDR3 DNA is TGTGCCAGCAGCCAATTGACAGAACTTAACTATGGCTACACCTTC. Its translation is CASSQLTELNYGYTF.

The rearrangement joins TRBV4-3 to TRBJ1-5; D may be TRBD1 (6 bases). This CDR3 has 14 residues. V was shortened by 2 bases and J by 6 bases, with 11 bases between the two germline ends. CDR1 LGHNA and CDR2 YSLEER come from the germline V gene. Here the CDR3 reads CASSQSGGRQPQHF. CDR3 in DNA: TGCGCCAGCAGCCAATCTGGGGGCCGTCAGCCCCAGCATTTT.

The chain is built from TRBV5-1 and TRBJ2-7; 7 nucleotides match TRBD1. With 0 bases clipped from V and 7 bases from J, the junction kept 7 bases outside the gene matches. This CDR3 contains 14 residues. Germline V CDR1 and CDR2: SGHRS, YFSETQ. The chain's CDR3 is CASSLEDRSREQYF. The CDR3 DNA reads TGCGCCAGCAGCTTGGAGGACAGGTCTCGGGAGCAGTACTTC.

The chain couples TRBV6-5 to TRBJ1-1, with D possibly TRBD1 on 6 matching bases. Germline CDR1 reads MNHEY; CDR2 reads SVGAGI. CDR3 length: 13 residues. Trimming took 9 bases from V and 1 from J, leaving 12 bases between them. The CDR3, as DNA: TGTGCCAGTTTAGGGGGGGGGAACACTGAAGCTTTCTTT. Its protein product is CASLGGGNTEAFF.

The gene calls are TRBV5-4 and TRBJ2-7, with 12 bases identical to TRBD1. The CDR3 sequence is 16 residues long. The junction had 10 bases not matched to a gene; V was cut back by 4 bases and J by 5 bases. CDR1 and CDR2 (germline): SGHNT, YYREEE (reference sequence). The CDR3 sequence: CASSINFRDRGHEQYF. CDR3 bases: TGTGCCAGCAGCATAAACTTCCGGGACAGGGGGCACGAGCAGTACTTC.

V and J are TRBV6-2 or TRBV6-3 and TRBJ2-3; TRBD1 aligns across 8 bases. The CDR3 consists of 15 residues. Trimming cost V 4 bases and J 6 bases; bases outside gene matches: 9. Germline CDR1 and CDR2: MNHEY and SVGEGT. The CDR3 region is CASSWTGLNSDTQYF. In DNA form, the CDR3 reads TGTGCCAGCAGTTGGACAGGGTTAAATTCGGATACGCAGTATTTT.

The rearrangement uses TRBV19 and TRBJ1-6, with D possibly TRBD1 on 6 matching bases. This CDR3 spans 13 amino acids. Germline lookup yields CDR1 LNHDA and CDR2 SQIVND (reference sequence). V lost 1 base, J lost 15 bases, and 13 bases lay in between. DNA of the CDR3: TGTGCCAGTAGTATAGCAAAGGGGGAAGTCCTCCACTTT. This translates into CASSIAKGEVLHF.

V gene TRBV10-3 combines with J gene TRBJ1-2; no firm D call. V lost 3 bases to trimming and J lost 3 bases, with 11 bases between them. The CDR3 spans 14 residues. CDR1 is ENHRY, CDR2 SYGVKD, per germline. The CDR3: CAISDGVEDYGYTF. The CDR3 DNA is TGTGCCATCAGTGACGGGGTAGAGGACTATGGCTACACCTTC.

The chain carries TRBV6-5 and TRBJ2-7; 9 bases map to TRBD1. The germline V gene has CDR1 MNHEY and CDR2 SVGAGI. There are 14 residues in the CDR3. V lost 6 bases to trimming and J lost 2 bases; unmatched junction nucleotides: 5. The CDR3 sequence: CASSRTGDTYEQYF. The CDR3 DNA reads TGTGCCAGCAGCCGGACAGGGGACACCTACGAGCAGTACTTC.

Written as DNA, the CDR3 is TGTGCCAGTAGTATCGACAGGGGTAACTATGGCTACACCTTC. Its translation is CASSIDRGNYGYTF. The V and J genes are TRBV19 and TRBJ1-2; 8 bases are a match to TRBD1. The CDR3 consists of 14 residues. CDR1 is LNHDA and CDR2 is SQIVND in the germline V gene (reference sequence). V lost 3 bases, J lost 1 base, and 1 base stayed unmatched.

J is TRBJ1-1 and V is TRBV5-1; D unclear. V lost 2 bases and J lost 5, with 13 bases in between. Germline lookup yields CDR1 SGHRS and CDR2 YFSETQ. The CDR3 has 14 amino acids. CDR3 DNA sequence: TGCGCCAGCAGCTTAGGTCCAGAGGCAACTGAAGCTTTCTTT. Amino acid sequence: CASSLGPEATEAFF.

This clone was detected only a few times. The chain is built from TRBV5-1 and TRBJ2-1, with D hard to call. The CDR3 loop spans 14 amino acids. The germline V gene encodes CDR1 SGHRS and CDR2 YFSETQ. V was cut by 0 bases and J by 2 bases, with 6 bases left in between. CDR3 protein: CASSLVSTYNEQFF. The CDR3, as DNA: TGCGCCAGCAGCTTGGTTTCCACCTACAATGAGCAGTTCTTC.

This clone has more than one count but fewer than ten. An end of the junction does not agree with germline; a read error may underlie this. The rearrangement joins TRBV3-1 (or the pseudogene TRBV3-2) to TRBJ2-7, with a tentative D call TRBD1 (5 bases). The germline V gene has CDR1 LGHDT and CDR2 YNNKEL (reference sequence). The CDR3 runs 11 residues. The CDR3: CASSQSETEHF. The CDR3 DNA reads TGTGCCAGCAGCCAATCAGAGACAGAGCACTTC.

This sequence joins TRBV15 and TRBJ2-3; 10 bases map to TRBD1. CDR1 is LNHNV and CDR2 is YYDKDF in the germline V gene (reference sequence). The J segment lost 5 bases and the V segment lost 0 bases, leaving 11 bases of the junction unmatched. The CDR3 has 18 residues. CDR3 bases: TGTGCCACCAGCAGAGATACGTCCGGGACAGGGGCCGAAGATACGCAGTATTTT. It encodes CATSRDTSGTGAEDTQYF.

This clone was counted only a few times. The chain has TRBV9 and TRBJ2-6, with 8 positions matching TRBD1. The germline gives CDR1 SGDLS, CDR2 YYNGEE. The CDR3 loop spans 16 amino acids. V was pared by 3 bases and J by 1 base, with 3 bases of the junction left unmatched. The DNA of the CDR3 is TGTGCCAGCAGCGCTTACAGGGGGTCTGGGGCCAACGTCCTGACTTTC. Translating it yields CASSAYRGSGANVLTF.

V gene TRBV27 combines with J gene TRBJ1-5; D is possibly TRBD1 (5 bases). This CDR3 is built from 15 residues. V dropped 6 bases and J dropped 7 bases, with 19 bases sitting between them. The germline V gene encodes CDR1 MNHEY and CDR2 SMNVEV (reference sequence). Here the CDR3 reads CASRPWGVGVQPQHF. In DNA, the CDR3 is TGTGCCAGCAGGCCGTGGGGGGTGGGGGTCCAGCCCCAGCATTTT.

A single count supports this clone. CDR3 amino acids: CASSFDRAGTEAFF. In DNA form, the CDR3 reads TGTGCCAGCAGCTTTGACAGGGCGGGGACTGAAGCTTTCTTT. V gene TRBV11-2 combines with J gene TRBJ1-1; TRBD1 matches 7 bases. The CDR3 runs to 14 residues. CDR1 and CDR2 from the germline V gene are SGHAT and FQNNGV. J was trimmed by 5 bases and V by 3 bases; bases with no gene match: 6.

This clone appeared a few times. The V call is TRBV4-1, the J call TRBJ2-5, with a weak D call TRBD1 (5 bases). The CDR3 is 16 amino acids. The germline V and J ends were trimmed by 8 bases and 1 base, with 20 bases remaining between them. The germline CDR1 and CDR2 sequences are MGHRA and YSYEKL. The CDR3 bases are TGCGCCAGCCGAACGACGGTAGGGGCATTCCAAGAGACCCAGTACTTC. Amino acid sequence: CASRTTVGAFQETQYF.

The V and J genes are TRBV4-3 and TRBJ1-2; D possibly corresponds to TRBD1 (6 bases). V was shortened by 2 bases and J by 10 bases, with 14 bases between the two germline ends. CDR3 length equals 13 residues. Germline V CDR1 and CDR2: LGHNA, YSLEER. The CDR3 DNA sequence: TGCGCCAGCAGCCAACTTTCCAGGGGCCCCTACACCTTC. Protein: CASSQLSRGPYTF.

The V and J genes are TRBV5-1 and TRBJ2-1; 11 positions match TRBD2. Trimming cost V 0 bases and J 5 bases; bases outside gene matches: 7. The CDR3 has 17 amino acids. Germline assignment: CDR1 SGHRS and CDR2 YFSETQ. The CDR3 nucleotides are TGCGCCAGCAGCTTGGAGACTAGCGGGGTCCTACACAATGAGCAGTTCTTC. As protein: CASSLETSGVLHNEQFF. The full variable domain, in which reference TRBV5-1 and TRBJ2-1 provide the parts outside the CDR3, is KAGVTQTPRYLIKTRGQQVTLSCSPISGHRSVSWYQQTPGQGLQFLFEYFSETQRNKGNFPGRFSGRQFSNSRSEMNVSTLELGDSALYLCASSLETSGVLHNEQFFGPGTRLTVL.

Regarding this clone: The same CDR3 also results from other DNA sequences found in this sample. The chain carries TRBV18 and TRBJ2-7; perhaps TRBD1 as D (5 bases). The CDR3 has 14 amino acids. Trimming took 3 bases from V and 4 from J, leaving 13 bases between them. The germline gives CDR1 KGHSH, CDR2 LQKENI. In DNA, the CDR3 is TGTGCCAGCTCACCCGGGCAGGGCACGTACGAGCAGTACTTC. It is translated as CASSPGQGTYEQYF.

The rearrangement joins TRBV5-1 to TRBJ2-3; tentative D call: TRBD2 (5 bases). Trimming shortened V by 0 bases and J by 3 bases, and 17 bases separated the two germline ends. The CDR3 is made up of 17 amino acids. Germline V gives CDR1 SGHRS, CDR2 YFSETQ. The CDR3, as DNA: TGCGCCAGCAGCTTGGGTGGGAGTGGTGAGACGACAGATACGCAGTATTTT. Translated, it gives CASSLGGSGETTDTQYF.

This chain uses TRBV7-2 with TRBJ1-3; a weak D match, TRBD1 (6 bases). Trimming removed 4 bases at V and 1 base at J, with 14 bases between. CDR1 and CDR2 from the germline V gene are SGHTA and FQGNSA. The CDR3 sequence is 16 residues long. This CDR3 is CASSSQGHRSGNTIYF. DNA for the CDR3: TGTGCCAGCAGCTCACAGGGACACAGGTCTGGAAACACCATATATTTT.

The chain links TRBV6-5 to TRBJ2-6, with 7 bases fitting TRBD1. Germline V CDR1 and CDR2: MNHEY, SVGAGI. The junction had 4 bases not matched to a gene; V was cut back by 6 bases and J by 2 bases. There are 15 residues in the CDR3. CDR3: CASSRGTTGANVLTF. CDR3 coding DNA: TGTGCCAGCAGCAGGGGGACGACTGGGGCCAACGTCCTGACTTTC.

The gene calls are TRBV2 and TRBJ2-1, with 11 bases fitting TRBD1. With V trimmed by 1 base and J by 8 bases, 4 bases remained unmatched. The germline CDR1 and CDR2 sequences are SNHLY and FYNNEI. The CDR3 runs 15 residues. The CDR3 bases are TGTGCCAGCAGTGAAGAGGGACAGGGGGATTATGAGCAGTTCTTC. It is translated as CASSEEGQGDYEQFF.

The chain carries TRBV28 and TRBJ2-7; weak D call: TRBD1 (5 bases). V was cut by 5 bases and J by 0 bases, with 5 bases left in between. The germline V gene encodes CDR1 MDHEN and CDR2 SYDVKM. This CDR3 has 12 amino acids. The DNA for the CDR3 is TGTGCCAGCAGTAGGGGCTCCTACGAGCAGTACTTC. Encoded protein: CASSRGSYEQYF. Looking up the rest from reference TRBV28 and TRBJ2-7 gives the full variable domain: DVKVTQSSRYLVKRTGEKVFLECVQDMDHENMFWYRQDPGLGLRLIYFSYDVKMKEKGDIPEGYSVSREKKERFSLILESASTNQTSMYLCASSRGSYEQYFGPGTRLTVT.

This clone was observed a single time. The chain employs TRBV19 and TRBJ2-6; TRBD1 might be the D (6 bases). The CDR3 runs 20 residues. Deletions cut 1 base from V and 1 base from J, with 20 bases between. Germline V lookup: CDR1 LNHDA, CDR2 SQIVND (reference sequence). The CDR3 region has the DNA TGTGCCAGTAGTATAGTCCAGGGGAAAATGGGCTCTTCTGGGGCCAACGTCCTGACTTTC. Translating it yields CASSIVQGKMGSSGANVLTF.

This chain uses TRBV5-1 with TRBJ1-2, with TRBD1 matching 10 bases. Germline lookup yields CDR1 SGHRS and CDR2 YFSETQ. This CDR3 comprises 17 residues. V was clipped by 4 bases and J by 7 bases; unmatched bases: 16. The CDR3 is CASSLGLTGGQVRGYTF. The CDR3 DNA reads as TGCGCCAGCAGCCTGGGGCTGACAGGGGGCCAGGTACGTGGCTACACCTTC.

As for this clone: The sample holds other DNA sequences that translate to the same CDR3. The CDR3 DNA reads as TGTGCCAGCTCACCGGGACAGGGGTCCTACGAGCAGTACTTC. It is translated as CASSPGQGSYEQYF. This chain uses TRBV18 with TRBJ2-7; the match to TRBD1 covers 10 bases. This CDR3 has 14 amino acids. The ends lost 3 bases at V and 1 base at J; junction bases unmatched: 0. The germline V gene has CDR1 KGHSH and CDR2 LQKENI.